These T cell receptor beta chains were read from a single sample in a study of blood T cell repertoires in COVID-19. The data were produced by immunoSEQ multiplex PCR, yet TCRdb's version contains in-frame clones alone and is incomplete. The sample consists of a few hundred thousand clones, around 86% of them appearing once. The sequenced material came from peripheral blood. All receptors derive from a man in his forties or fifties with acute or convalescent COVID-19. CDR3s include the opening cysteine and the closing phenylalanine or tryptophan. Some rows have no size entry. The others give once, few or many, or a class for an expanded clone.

CDR3 protein: CASSPAGTDTQYF
J gene: TRBJ2-3
clone size: few
V gene: TRBV7-9

CDR3 protein: CASSQEWVRLGSARGELFF
J gene: TRBJ2-2
clone size: -
V gene: TRBV3-1/TRBV3-2

CDR3 protein: CAISAAGRVDEQYF
J gene: TRBJ2-7
clone size: -
V gene: TRBV10-3

CDR3 protein: CASSTGQGAGEAFF
J gene: TRBJ1-1
clone size: -
V gene: TRBV19

CDR3 protein: CASSLNSYNEQFF
J gene: TRBJ2-1
clone size: once
V gene: TRBV7-3

CDR3 protein: CASSLTGGPSGANVLTF
J gene: TRBJ2-6
clone size: -
V gene: TRBV7-3

CDR3 protein: CASSKGQGVFEQYF
J gene: TRBJ2-7
clone size: few
V gene: TRBV19

CDR3 protein: CASSVSGYKFF
J gene: TRBJ2-1
clone size: -
V gene: TRBV13

CDR3 protein: CASGPHPQGVNTEAFF
J gene: TRBJ1-1
clone size: -
V gene: TRBV12-5

CDR3 protein: CASSQDLGTSVDTQYF
J gene: TRBJ2-5
clone size: -
V gene: TRBV3-1/TRBV3-2

CDR3 protein: CASSPPGAFDEQYF
J gene: TRBJ2-7
clone size: -
V gene: TRBV4-2

CDR3 protein: CASTPRGWAEAFF
J gene: TRBJ1-1
clone size: -
V gene: TRBV12-3/TRBV12-4

CDR3 protein: CASSTGQGRYEQYF
J gene: TRBJ2-7
clone size: -
V gene: TRBV6-6

CDR3 protein: CASSPTGTGYGYTF
J gene: TRBJ1-2
clone size: -
V gene: TRBV5-1

CDR3 protein: CASSPGQGQFF
J gene: TRBJ2-1
clone size: -
V gene: TRBV10-1

CDR3 protein: CASSSPRQGSTLGYTF
J gene: TRBJ1-2
clone size: -
V gene: TRBV7-3

CDR3 protein: CASSQGGSGNTIYF
J gene: TRBJ1-3
clone size: -
V gene: TRBV3-1/TRBV3-2

CDR3 protein: CASSYERDTGELFF
J gene: TRBJ2-2
clone size: -
V gene: TRBV6-5

CDR3 protein: CAISASGENYGYTF
J gene: TRBJ1-2
clone size: -
V gene: TRBV10-3

CDR3 protein: CASSFRDRGNNEQFF
J gene: TRBJ2-1
clone size: -
V gene: TRBV5-1

CDR3 protein: CASSFGTGGGGNTEAFF
J gene: TRBJ1-1
clone size: -
V gene: TRBV27

CDR3 protein: CASRTGQSDSPLHF
J gene: TRBJ1-6
clone size: -
V gene: TRBV6-5

CDR3 protein: CASAPRRGAADTQYF
J gene: TRBJ2-3
clone size: -
V gene: TRBV12-5

CDR3 protein: CASSAPRGGYNEKLFF
J gene: TRBJ1-4
clone size: -
V gene: TRBV9

CDR3 protein: CASSPAGTPSDTQYF
J gene: TRBJ2-3
clone size: -
V gene: TRBV5-6

CDR3 protein: CASSDNRGGKTEAFF
J gene: TRBJ1-1
clone size: -
V gene: TRBV5-1

CDR3 protein: CASRPGQYQPQHF
J gene: TRBJ1-5
clone size: -
V gene: TRBV19

CDR3 protein: CAWVRGRGYTF
J gene: TRBJ1-2
clone size: -
V gene: TRBV30

CDR3 protein: CASISGGGELFF
J gene: TRBJ2-2
clone size: -
V gene: TRBV2

CDR3 protein: CASSSRQPTNEKLFF
J gene: TRBJ1-4
clone size: -
V gene: TRBV7-9

CDR3 protein: CATLEAGALQPQHF
J gene: TRBJ1-5
clone size: -
V gene: TRBV6-6

CDR3 protein: CASSPDRGVVDTQYF
J gene: TRBJ2-3
clone size: -
V gene: TRBV5-1